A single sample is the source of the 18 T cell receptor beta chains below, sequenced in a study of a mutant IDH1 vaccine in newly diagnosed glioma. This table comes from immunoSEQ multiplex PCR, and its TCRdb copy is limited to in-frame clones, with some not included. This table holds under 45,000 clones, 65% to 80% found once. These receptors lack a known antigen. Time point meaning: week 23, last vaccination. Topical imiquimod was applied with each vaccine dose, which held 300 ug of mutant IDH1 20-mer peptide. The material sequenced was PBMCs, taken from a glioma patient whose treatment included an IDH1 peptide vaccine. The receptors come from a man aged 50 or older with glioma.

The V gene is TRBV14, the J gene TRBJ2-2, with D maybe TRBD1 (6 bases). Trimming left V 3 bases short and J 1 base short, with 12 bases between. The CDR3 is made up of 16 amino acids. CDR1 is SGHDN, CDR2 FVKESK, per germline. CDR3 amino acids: CASSHRTVGNTGELFF. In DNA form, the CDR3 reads TGTGCCAGCAGCCACCGGACAGTGGGGAACACCGGGGAGCTGTTTTTT.

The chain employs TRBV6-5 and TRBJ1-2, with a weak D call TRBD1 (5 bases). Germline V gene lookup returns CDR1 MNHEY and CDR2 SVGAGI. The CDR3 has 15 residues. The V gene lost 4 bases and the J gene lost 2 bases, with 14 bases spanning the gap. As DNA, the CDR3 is TGTGCCAGCAGTTCTCGACAGAGTAACAACTATGGCTACACCTTC. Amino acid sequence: CASSSRQSNNYGYTF.

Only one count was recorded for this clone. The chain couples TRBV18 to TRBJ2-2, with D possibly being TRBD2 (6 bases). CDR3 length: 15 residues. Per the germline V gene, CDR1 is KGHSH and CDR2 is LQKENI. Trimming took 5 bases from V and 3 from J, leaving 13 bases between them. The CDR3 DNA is TGTGCCAGCTCATGGGCCGGCGGGGACACCGGGGAGCTGTTTTTT. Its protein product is CASSWAGGDTGELFF. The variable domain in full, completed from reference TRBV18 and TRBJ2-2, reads NAGVMQNPRHLVRRRGQEARLRCSPMKGHSHVYWYRQLPEEGLKFMVYLQKENIIDESGMPKERFSAEFPKEGPSILRIQQVVRGDSAAYFCASSWAGGDTGELFFGEGSRLTVL.

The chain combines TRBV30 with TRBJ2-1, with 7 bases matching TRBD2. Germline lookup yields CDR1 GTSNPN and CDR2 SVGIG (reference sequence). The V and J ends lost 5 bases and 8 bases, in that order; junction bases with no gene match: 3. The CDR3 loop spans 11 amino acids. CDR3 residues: CAWSGGYEQFF. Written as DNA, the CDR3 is TGTGCCTGGTCCGGGGGGTATGAGCAGTTCTTC.

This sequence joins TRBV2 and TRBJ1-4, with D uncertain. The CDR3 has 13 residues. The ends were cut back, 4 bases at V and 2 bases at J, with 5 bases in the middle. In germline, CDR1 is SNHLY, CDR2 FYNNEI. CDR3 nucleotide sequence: TGTGCCAGCAGTGTGGGGACTAATGAAAAACTGTTTTTT. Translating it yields CASSVGTNEKLFF.

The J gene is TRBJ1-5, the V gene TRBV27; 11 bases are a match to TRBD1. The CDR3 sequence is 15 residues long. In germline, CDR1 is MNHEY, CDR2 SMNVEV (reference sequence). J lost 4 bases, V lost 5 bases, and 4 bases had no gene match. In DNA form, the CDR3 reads TGTGCCAGCAGTCTCGGACAGGGGGCGAATCAGCCCCAGCATTTT. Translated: CASSLGQGANQPQHF.

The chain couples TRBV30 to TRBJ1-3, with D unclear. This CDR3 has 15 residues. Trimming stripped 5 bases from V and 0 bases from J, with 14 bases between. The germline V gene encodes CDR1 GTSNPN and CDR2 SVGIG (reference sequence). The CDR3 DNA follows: TGTGCCTGGGCCCTGACCCGGGACTCTGGAAACACCATATATTTT. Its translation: CAWALTRDSGNTIYF.

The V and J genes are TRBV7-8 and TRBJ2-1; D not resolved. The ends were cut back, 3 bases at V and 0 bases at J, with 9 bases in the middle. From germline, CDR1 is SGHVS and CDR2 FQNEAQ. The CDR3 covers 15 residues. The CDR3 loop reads CASSFMTSSYNEQFF. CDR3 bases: TGTGCCAGCAGCTTTATGACGAGCTCCTACAATGAGCAGTTCTTC.

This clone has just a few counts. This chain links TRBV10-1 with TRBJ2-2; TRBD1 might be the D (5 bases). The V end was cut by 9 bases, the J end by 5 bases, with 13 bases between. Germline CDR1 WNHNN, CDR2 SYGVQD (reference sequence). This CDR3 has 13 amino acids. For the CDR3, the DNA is TGCGCCAGTAGTCAGGGTTGGACCGGGGAGCTGTTTTTT. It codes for CASSQGWTGELFF.

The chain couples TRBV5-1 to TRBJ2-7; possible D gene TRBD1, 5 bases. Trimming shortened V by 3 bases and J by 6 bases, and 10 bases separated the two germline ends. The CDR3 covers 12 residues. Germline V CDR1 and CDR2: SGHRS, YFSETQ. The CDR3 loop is CASSSGNREQYF. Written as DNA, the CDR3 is TGCGCCAGCAGCTCAGGGAATCGCGAGCAGTACTTC.

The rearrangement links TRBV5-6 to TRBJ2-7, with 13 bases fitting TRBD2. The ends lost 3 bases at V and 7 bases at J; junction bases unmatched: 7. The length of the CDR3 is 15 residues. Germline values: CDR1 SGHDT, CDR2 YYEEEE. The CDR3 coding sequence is TGTGCCAGCAGCTGGCGACTAGCGGGGGGTGGGGAGCAGTACTTC. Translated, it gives CASSWRLAGGGEQYF.

CDR3 sequence reads: CAWSVRGYEQYF. CDR3 DNA: TGTGCCTGGAGTGTACGGGGGTACGAGCAGTACTTC. The chain links TRBV30 to TRBJ2-7, with D perhaps TRBD2 (6 bases). Germline CDR1 GTSNPN, CDR2 SVGIG (reference sequence). The CDR3 runs to 12 residues. V was clipped by 0 bases and J by 4 bases, with 7 bases between them.

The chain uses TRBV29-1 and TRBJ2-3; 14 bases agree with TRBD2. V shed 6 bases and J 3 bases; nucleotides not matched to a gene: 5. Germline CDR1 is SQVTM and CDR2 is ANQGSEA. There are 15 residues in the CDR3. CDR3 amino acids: CSVDGLAGGTDTQYF. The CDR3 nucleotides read TGCAGCGTGGACGGACTAGCGGGAGGAACAGATACGCAGTATTTT.

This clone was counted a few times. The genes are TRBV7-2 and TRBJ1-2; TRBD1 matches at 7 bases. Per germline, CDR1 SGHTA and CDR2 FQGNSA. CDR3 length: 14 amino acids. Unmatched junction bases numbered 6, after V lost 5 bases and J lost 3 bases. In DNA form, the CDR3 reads TGTGCCAGCAGCGTCGGGGGACAGTACTATGGCTACACCTTC. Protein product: CASSVGGQYYGYTF.

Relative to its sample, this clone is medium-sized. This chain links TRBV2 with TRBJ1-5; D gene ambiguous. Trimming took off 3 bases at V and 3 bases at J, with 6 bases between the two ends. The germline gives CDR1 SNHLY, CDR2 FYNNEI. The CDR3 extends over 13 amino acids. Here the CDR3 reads CASSDQYNQPQHF. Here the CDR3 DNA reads TGTGCCAGCAGTGACCAGTACAATCAGCCCCAGCATTTT.

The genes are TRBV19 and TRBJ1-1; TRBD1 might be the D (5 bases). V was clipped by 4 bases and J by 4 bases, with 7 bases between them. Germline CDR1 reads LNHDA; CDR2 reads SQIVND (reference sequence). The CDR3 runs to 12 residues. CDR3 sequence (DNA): TGTGCCAGTAGTACGGGGCCCACTGAAGCTTTCTTT. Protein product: CASSTGPTEAFF.

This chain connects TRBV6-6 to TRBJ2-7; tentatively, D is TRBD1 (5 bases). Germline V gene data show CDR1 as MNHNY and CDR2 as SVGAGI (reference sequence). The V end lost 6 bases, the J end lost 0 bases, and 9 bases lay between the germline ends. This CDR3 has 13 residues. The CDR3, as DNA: TGTGCCAGCAGGGACAAGAGCTCCTACGAGCAGTACTTC. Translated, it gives CASRDKSSYEQYF.

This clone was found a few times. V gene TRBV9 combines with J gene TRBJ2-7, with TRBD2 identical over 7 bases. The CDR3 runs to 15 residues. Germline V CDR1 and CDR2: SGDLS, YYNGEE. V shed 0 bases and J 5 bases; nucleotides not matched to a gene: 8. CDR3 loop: CASSVVGGGLDEQYF. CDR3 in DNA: TGTGCCAGCAGCGTAGTTGGCGGGGGATTGGACGAGCAGTACTTC. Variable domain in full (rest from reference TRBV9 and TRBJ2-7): DSGVTQTPKHLITATGQRVTLRCSPRSGDLSVYWYQQSLDQGLQFLIQYYNGEERAKGNILERFSAQQFPDLHSELNLSSLELGDSALYFCASSVVGGGLDEQYFGPGTRLTVT.